This T cell receptor (beta chain) came from a study of post-analysis software for immune sequencing data. Study results and caveats: Controls' normalized Chao1 diversity significantly exceeded that of multiple sclerosis patients. Controls showed lower frequencies than patients for five TRBV segments, and TRBV5-6, TRBV5-1 and TRBV20-1 were among these.

CDR3 length equals 12 residues. The V end lost 5 bases, the J end lost 3 bases, and 8 bases lay between the germline ends. Per germline, CDR1 DFQATT and CDR2 SNEGSKA (reference sequence). Unique molecular identifiers had been added to the TCR beta cDNA libraries. In TCRdb, the PCR reads were re-called with MiXCR into one record per CDR3 protein. The sample includes over 150,000 distinct CDR3 sequences, approximately 31% seen only once; the top ten take less than 1.6%. Concerning this clonotype: Antigen specificity is unknown.

The receptor comes from a girl aged 10 to 17 with multiple sclerosis. The chain employs TRBV20-1 and TRBJ1-5; TRBD1 might be the D (6 bases). Sequencing input: blood. CDR3 DNA: TGCAGTGCTGGGACAAACAATCAGCCCCAGCATTTT. The encoded protein is CSAGTNNQPQHF.